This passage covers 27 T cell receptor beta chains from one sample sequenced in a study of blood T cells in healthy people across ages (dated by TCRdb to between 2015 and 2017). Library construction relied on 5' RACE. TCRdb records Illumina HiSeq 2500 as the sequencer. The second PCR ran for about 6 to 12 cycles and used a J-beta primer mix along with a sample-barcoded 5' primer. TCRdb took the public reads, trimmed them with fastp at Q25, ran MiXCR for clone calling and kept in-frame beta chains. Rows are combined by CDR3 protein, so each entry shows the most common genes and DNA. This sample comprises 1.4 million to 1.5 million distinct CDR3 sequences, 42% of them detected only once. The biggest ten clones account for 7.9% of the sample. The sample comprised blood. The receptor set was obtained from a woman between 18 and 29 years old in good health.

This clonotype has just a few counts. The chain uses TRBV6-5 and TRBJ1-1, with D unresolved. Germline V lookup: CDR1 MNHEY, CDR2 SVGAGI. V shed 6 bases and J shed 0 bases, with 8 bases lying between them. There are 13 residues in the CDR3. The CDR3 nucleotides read TGTGCCAGCAGGGCAGCGGTGAACACTGAAGCTTTCTTT. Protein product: CASRAAVNTEAFF.

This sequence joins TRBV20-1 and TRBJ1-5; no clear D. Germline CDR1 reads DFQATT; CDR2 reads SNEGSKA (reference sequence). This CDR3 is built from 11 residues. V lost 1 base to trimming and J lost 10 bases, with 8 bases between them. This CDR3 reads CSARAVGPQHF. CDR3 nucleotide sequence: TGCAGTGCTAGAGCAGTAGGACCCCAGCATTTT.

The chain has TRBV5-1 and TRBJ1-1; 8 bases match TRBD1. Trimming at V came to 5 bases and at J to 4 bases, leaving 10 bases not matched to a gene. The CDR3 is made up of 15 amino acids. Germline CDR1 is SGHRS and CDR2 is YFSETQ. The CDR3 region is CASSRDRGLGTEAFF. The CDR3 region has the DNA TGCGCCAGCAGTCGCGACAGGGGATTGGGCACTGAAGCTTTCTTT.

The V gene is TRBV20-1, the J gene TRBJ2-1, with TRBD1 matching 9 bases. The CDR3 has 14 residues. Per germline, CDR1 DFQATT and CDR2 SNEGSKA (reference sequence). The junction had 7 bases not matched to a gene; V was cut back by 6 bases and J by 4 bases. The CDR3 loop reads CSAQDRGDYNEQFF. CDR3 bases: TGCAGTGCCCAAGACAGGGGGGATTACAATGAGCAGTTCTTC.

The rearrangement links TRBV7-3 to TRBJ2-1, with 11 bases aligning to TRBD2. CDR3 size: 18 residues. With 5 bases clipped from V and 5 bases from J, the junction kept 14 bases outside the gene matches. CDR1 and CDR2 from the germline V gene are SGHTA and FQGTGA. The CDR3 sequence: CASSRVAGGLPINNEQFF. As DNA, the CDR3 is TGTGCCAGCAGCCGCGTAGCGGGGGGGCTACCCATCAACAATGAGCAGTTCTTC. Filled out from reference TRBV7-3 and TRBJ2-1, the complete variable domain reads GAGVSQTPSNKVTEKGKYVELRCDPISGHTALYWYRQSLGQGPEFLIYFQGTGAADDSGLPNDRFFAVRPEGSVSTLKIQRTERGDSAVYLCASSRVAGGLPINNEQFFGPGTRLTVL.

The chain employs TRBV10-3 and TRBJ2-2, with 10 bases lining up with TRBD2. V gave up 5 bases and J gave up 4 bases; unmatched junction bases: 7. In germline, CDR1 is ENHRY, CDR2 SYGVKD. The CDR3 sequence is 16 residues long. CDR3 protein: CAISPSSSGGTGELFF. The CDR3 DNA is TGTGCCATCAGTCCCTCGTCTAGCGGGGGCACCGGGGAGCTGTTTTTT.

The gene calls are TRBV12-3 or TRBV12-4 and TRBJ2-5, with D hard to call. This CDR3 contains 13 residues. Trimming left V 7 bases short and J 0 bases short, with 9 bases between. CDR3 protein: CASKLTYQETQYF. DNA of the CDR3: TGTGCCAGCAAACTAACGTACCAAGAGACCCAGTACTTC.

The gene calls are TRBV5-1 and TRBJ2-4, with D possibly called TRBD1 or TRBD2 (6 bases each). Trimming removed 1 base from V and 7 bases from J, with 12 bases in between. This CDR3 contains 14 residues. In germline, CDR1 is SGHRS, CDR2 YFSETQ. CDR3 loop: CASSLIPGGNIQYF. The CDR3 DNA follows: TGCGCCAGCAGCTTGATCCCCGGGGGCAACATTCAGTACTTC.

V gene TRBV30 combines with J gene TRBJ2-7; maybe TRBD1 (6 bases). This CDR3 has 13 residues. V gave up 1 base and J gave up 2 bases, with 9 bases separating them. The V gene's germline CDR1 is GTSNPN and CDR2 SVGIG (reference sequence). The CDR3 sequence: CAWSETGPYEQYF. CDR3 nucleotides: TGTGCCTGGAGTGAAACAGGGCCCTACGAGCAGTACTTC.

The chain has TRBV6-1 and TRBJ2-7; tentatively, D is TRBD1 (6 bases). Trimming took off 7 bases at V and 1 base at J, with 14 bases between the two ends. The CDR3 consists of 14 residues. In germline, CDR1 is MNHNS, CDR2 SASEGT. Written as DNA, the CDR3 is TGTGCCAGCACCGGGACAAAATCTTCCTACGAGCAGTACTTC. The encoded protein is CASTGTKSSYEQYF.

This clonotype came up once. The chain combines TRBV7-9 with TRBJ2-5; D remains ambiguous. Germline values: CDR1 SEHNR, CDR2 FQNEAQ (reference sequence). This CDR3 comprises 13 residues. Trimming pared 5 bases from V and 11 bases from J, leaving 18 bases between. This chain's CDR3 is CASSPTTSPEQYF. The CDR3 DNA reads TGTGCCAGCAGCCCAACGACCAGCCCTGAGCAGTACTTC.

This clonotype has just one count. For the CDR3, the DNA is TGCAGTGCTAGTCCACGGCAGGGGGCCCGGAGGGGCAATCAGCCCCAGCATTTT. Translating it yields CSASPRQGARRGNQPQHF. The V call is TRBV20-1, the J call TRBJ1-5; 8 bases align to TRBD1. After removal of 3 bases from V and 2 bases from J, the junction contained 15 bases not matched to a gene. Germline values: CDR1 DFQATT, CDR2 SNEGSKA (reference sequence). The CDR3 extends over 18 amino acids.

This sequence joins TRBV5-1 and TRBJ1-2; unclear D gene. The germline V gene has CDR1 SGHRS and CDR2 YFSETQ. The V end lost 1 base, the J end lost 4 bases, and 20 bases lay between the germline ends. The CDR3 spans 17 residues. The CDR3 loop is CASSLYPGAGEGYGYTF. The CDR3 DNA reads TGCGCCAGCAGCTTGTATCCTGGAGCGGGAGAAGGCTATGGCTACACCTTC.

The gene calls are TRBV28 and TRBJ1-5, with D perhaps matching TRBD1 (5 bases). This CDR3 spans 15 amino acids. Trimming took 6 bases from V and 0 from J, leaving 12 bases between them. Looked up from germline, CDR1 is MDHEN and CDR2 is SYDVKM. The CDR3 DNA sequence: TGTGCCAGCAGGCAAGACAGAGATAGCAATCAGCCCCAGCATTTT. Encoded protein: CASRQDRDSNQPQHF.

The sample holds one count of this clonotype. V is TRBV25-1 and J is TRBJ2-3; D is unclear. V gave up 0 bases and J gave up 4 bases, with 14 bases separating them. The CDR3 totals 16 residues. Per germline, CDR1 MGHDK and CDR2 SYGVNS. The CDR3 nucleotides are TGTGCCAGCAGTGAATATGGACGCCCCGAGGCAGATACGCAGTATTTT. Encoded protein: CASSEYGRPEADTQYF.

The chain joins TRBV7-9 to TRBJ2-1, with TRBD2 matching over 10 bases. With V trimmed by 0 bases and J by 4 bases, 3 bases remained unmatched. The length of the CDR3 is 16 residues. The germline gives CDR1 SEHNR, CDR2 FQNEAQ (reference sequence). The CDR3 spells CASSLASGRVYNEQFF. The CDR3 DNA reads TGTGCCAGCAGCTTAGCCAGCGGGAGGGTTTACAATGAGCAGTTCTTC.

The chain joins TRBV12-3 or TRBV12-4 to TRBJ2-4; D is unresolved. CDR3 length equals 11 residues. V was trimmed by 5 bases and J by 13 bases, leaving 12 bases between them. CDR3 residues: CASSRNSMQYF. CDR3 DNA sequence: TGTGCCAGCAGTCGTAATTCAATGCAGTACTTC.

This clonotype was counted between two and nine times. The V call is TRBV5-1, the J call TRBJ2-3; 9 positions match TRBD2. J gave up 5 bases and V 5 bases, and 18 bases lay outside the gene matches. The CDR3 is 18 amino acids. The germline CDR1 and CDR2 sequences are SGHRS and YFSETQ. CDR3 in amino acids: CASRTRPMTSGERDTQYF. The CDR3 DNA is TGCGCCAGCAGAACTCGCCCCATGACTAGCGGAGAGAGAGATACGCAGTATTTT.

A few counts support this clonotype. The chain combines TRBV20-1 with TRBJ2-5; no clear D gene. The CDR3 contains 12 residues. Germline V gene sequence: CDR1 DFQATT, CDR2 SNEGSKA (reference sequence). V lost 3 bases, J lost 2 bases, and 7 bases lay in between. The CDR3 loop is CSARARQETQYF. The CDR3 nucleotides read TGCAGTGCTAGGGCGAGGCAAGAGACCCAGTACTTC.

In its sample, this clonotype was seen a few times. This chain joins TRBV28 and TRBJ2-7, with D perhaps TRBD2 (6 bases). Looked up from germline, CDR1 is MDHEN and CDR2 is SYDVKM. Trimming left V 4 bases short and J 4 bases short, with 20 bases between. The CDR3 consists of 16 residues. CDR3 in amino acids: CASSSPPGELPYEQYF. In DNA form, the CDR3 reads TGTGCCAGCAGTTCTCCCCCGGGGGAGCTTCCTTACGAGCAGTACTTC.

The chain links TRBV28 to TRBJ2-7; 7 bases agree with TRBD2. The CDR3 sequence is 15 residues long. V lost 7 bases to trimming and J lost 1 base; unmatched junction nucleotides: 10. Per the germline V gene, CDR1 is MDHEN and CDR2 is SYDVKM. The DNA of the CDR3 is TGTGCCAGCAACCAGGAGCGGGGCCGTTCCTACGAGCAGTACTTC. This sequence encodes CASNQERGRSYEQYF.

The CDR3 loop is CAIAATGFYEDNSPLHF. In DNA form, the CDR3 reads TGTGCCATCGCCGCGACAGGCTTCTATGAAGATAATTCACCCCTCCACTTT. The V gene is TRBV10-3, the J gene TRBJ1-6; tentative D call: TRBD1 (6 bases). V lost 8 bases, J lost 5 bases, and 22 bases lay in between. CDR1 and CDR2 (germline): ENHRY, SYGVKD. This CDR3 region has 17 residues.

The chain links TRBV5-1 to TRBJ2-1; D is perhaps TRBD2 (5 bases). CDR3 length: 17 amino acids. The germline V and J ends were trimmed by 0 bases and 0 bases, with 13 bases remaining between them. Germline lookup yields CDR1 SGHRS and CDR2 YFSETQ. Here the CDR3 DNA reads TGCGCCAGCAGCTTGGCACTAGACTGGGTCTCCTACAATGAGCAGTTCTTC. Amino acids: CASSLALDWVSYNEQFF.

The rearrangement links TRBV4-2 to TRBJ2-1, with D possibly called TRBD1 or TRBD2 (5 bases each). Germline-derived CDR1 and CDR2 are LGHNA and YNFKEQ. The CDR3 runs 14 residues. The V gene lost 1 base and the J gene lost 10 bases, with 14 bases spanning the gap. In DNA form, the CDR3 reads TGTGCCAGCAGCCAAGGGGACGGAGCCTACGAGCAGTTCTTC. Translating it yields CASSQGDGAYEQFF.

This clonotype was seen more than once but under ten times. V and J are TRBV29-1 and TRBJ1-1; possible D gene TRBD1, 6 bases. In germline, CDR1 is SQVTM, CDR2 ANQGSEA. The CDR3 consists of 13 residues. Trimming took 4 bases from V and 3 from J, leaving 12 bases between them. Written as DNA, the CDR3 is TGCAGCGTTGCAGGGGCTACGGACACTGAAGCTTTCTTT. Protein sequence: CSVAGATDTEAFF.

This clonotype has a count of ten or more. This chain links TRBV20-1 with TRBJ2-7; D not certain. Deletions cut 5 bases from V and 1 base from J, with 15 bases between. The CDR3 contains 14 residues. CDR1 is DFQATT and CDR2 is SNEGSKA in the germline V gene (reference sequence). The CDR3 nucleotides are TGCAGTGCTCCCCCCCTTTACAAGTCCTACGAGCAGTACTTC. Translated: CSAPPLYKSYEQYF.

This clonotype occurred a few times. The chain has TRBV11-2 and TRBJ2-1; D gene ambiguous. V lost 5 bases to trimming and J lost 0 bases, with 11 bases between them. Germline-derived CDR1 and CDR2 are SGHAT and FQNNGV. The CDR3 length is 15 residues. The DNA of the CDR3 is TGTGCCAGCAGCCCTGAACTATACTCCTACAATGAGCAGTTCTTC. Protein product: CASSPELYSYNEQFF.